Included here is one T cell receptor (beta chain) sequence, with context. This clone's antigen is unknown. No much larger clone is present one base from it, and per-base qualities are unavailable. The data originate from a study of blood T cell repertoires in COVID-19 (dated by TCRdb to about 2020). With respect to the entire study: The collaborator samples originated in the United States, Italy and Spain and spanned the acute and convalescent phases of COVID-19. A de-identified subject ID, COVID-19 status, age in years and sex were almost always included in the sample metadata. The samples were drawn from the first 160 participants of the ongoing ImmuneRACE study and from about 1,200 subjects provided by 6 global collaborators. The prospective study material was composed of cDNA or gDNA derived from T cells, B-cell-depleted T cells, or PBMCs. Where available, HLA class I and class II types were taken from metadata supplied by the sample provider and were not determined by assay-based typing. Subjects who had been exposed to COVID-19, were actively infected with it, or had recovered from it provided the deeply sampled blood TCRbeta repertoires that made up the dataset. The repertoires were released in a freely available public database meant as a resource for research on the immune response to SARS-CoV-2.

The immunoSEQ Assay, a bias-controlled multiplex PCR, was used to amplify TCRbeta CDR3 regions from genomic DNA. The study's own analysis went as follows. Nucleated cell counts per sample were estimated from amplification of reference gene primers within the assay. To quantify the absolute abundance of each unique TCRbeta CDR3 rearrangement, sequence reads were collapsed and filtered. Productive Simpson clonality was computed per sample as the square root of Simpson's diversity index over productive rearrangements. The clones in this table, taken by TCRdb from immuneACCESS, are in-frame only. Not every clone is retained; where verified, under half of the shortfall comes from an unresolved V gene, and the cause of the rest is unknown. V and J calls and clone size are given by that table; D and trimming were obtained from the DNA. The sample profile shows about 170,000 clones; about four fifths of them were found once. The biggest ten clones account for approximately 2.5% of the sample.

Points the paper makes about the study in general: The quantity of clinical and demographic metadata differed by source and by participant and was supplied without curation.

Collaborating institutions collected whole blood in K2EDTA tubes following their own protocols. For TCRbeta analysis, collaborators shipped samples in one of three forms: frozen whole blood, isolated PBMCs, or DNA extracted from either of those sample types. The CDR3 runs 13 amino acids, cysteine and phenylalanine included. CDR3 DNA is the only sequence kept; it has 39 bases, read in frame from the first base. V lost 6 bases and J lost 3 bases, and the count of bases not matched to a germline gene is 2. The germline V gene provides CDR1 MNHEY and CDR2 SVGAGI. The sequence is built from TRBV6-5 and TRBJ2-5; 9 bases in the junction line up with TRBD2. Input material: peripheral blood. This clonotype was obtained from a human donor with acute or convalescent COVID-19. The donor label of this sample is uncertain. The sequence in DNA is TGTGCCAGCAGGCGACTAGCGGAAGAGACCCAGTACTTC. Its translation reads: CASRRLAEETQYF.